The clone carrying this T cell receptor beta chain has more than one count but fewer than ten. Its antigen remains unknown. TCRdb analysed the 5' RACE reads with MiXCR anew, one entry per CDR3 protein. The table has about 240,000 distinct CDR3 sequences, 8% to 11% seen once. Looked up from germline, CDR1 is MNHEY and CDR2 is SMNVEV (reference sequence). The trim removed 0 bases at V and 6 bases at J, leaving 6 bases unmatched. The CDR3 has 17 amino acids. These data belong to a study of identical twins. Whole-study results and caveats: Analyses of zero insertions could, in part, be confounded by invariant MAIT and iNKT cells.

The sequenced sample consisted of memory T cells sorted from blood. The TCR originated in a man aged 45-60 years in good health. The rearrangement uses TRBV27 and TRBJ2-1, with 12 positions matching TRBD2. This CDR3 reads CASSLSILAGGINEQFF. DNA for the CDR3: TGTGCCAGCAGTTTATCCATCCTAGCGGGAGGGATCAATGAGCAGTTCTTC.